This entry is about one TCR beta chain. Its antigen is still unknown. This specimen belongs to a study of cytomegalovirus exposure and HLA in healthy donors. The study, taken as a whole, reports: Sequences of the TCR beta chain were said to predict the HLA-A and HLA-B alleles of most subjects accurately. In presence/absence analyses, roughly uniform sequencing depth across donors was assumed.

Germline CDR1 is SEHNR and CDR2 is FQNEAQ (reference sequence). V lost 3 bases to trimming and J lost 3 bases; unmatched junction nucleotides: 10. CDR3 length equals 16 residues. The PCR had 60 Vbeta and 13 Jbeta primers. Some clones are missing from TCRdb's copy, which holds only in-frame ones; the method was immunoSEQ multiplex PCR. The repertoire holds some 150,000 clones, with over 80% as singletons. The sample was PBMCs. The chain has TRBV7-9 and TRBJ2-7; TRBD1 matches 8 bases. This TCR derives from a woman aged 25 to 45 in good health and CMV-seronegative. The CDR3 loop is CASSFVAYRGSYEQYF. CDR3 coding DNA: TGTGCCAGCAGCTTCGTAGCCTACAGGGGGAGCTACGAGCAGTACTTC.